This T cell receptor (beta chain) derives from a study of blood T cell repertoires in COVID-19. Study-wide context: There were acute and convalescent COVID-19 samples, and they came from the United States, Italy and Spain. PBMCs, B-cell-depleted T cells, or T cells provided the cDNA or gDNA that made up the material.

Deletions cut 3 bases from V and 7 bases from J, with 15 bases between. CDR3 length: 13 amino acids. CDR1 DFQATT and CDR2 SNEGSKA come from the germline V gene (reference sequence). Original processing notes: Amplification from reference gene primers served as the basis for estimated nucleated cell counts. Profiled with immunoSEQ multiplex PCR; TCRdb holds only in-frame clones, not every one. V, J and clone size are taken as reported in that table, and D and trimming were inferred from the DNA itself. This sample has hundreds of thousands of clones, with about 88% found just once. Sample: peripheral blood. The V and J genes are TRBV20-1 and TRBJ2-5; TRBD2 might be the D (5 bases). This TCR derives from a woman aged 35 to 49 who had recovered from COVID-19. The CDR3: CSASGAGEGTQYF. DNA for the CDR3: TGCAGTGCTAGTGGAGCCGGCGAGGGGACCCAGTACTTC.